This TCR beta chain was sequenced during a study of graft-versus-host responses after intestinal transplantation. Overall study: Recipients got multivisceral, liver-intestinal, or isolated intestinal transplants. Study findings and constraints: Detection of GvH clones occurred in recipient marrow, and some had their first appearance in ileum or blood.

There are 12 residues in the CDR3. Trimming took off 6 bases at V and 2 bases at J, with 7 bases between the two ends. Germline CDR1 is ENHRY and CDR2 is SYGVKD. Clones were sequenced by immunoSEQ multiplex PCR, and TCRdb holds only the in-frame ones, with some missing. This table holds about 120,000 clones, approximately 90% found once. A remark on this clone: Its specificity is not known.

The chain is built from TRBV10-3 and TRBJ1-1; D unresolved. The sample was unstimulated CD4+ T cells sorted from spleen or lymph node cells, taken before intestinal transplant. The TCR originated in a human donor who received an intestinal transplant. The CDR3 reads CAIRVSNTEAFF. The CDR3 bases are TGTGCCATCAGGGTCAGTAACACTGAAGCTTTCTTT.